The following is a TCR beta chain sequence with its context. Its specificity is unknown. The method was immunoSEQ multiplex PCR; TCRdb's version includes in-frame clones alone and lacks a portion of them. The sample yields 150,000 to 200,000 clones, about 90% seen once. Trimming shortened V by 0 bases and J by 3 bases, and 11 bases separated the two germline ends. Germline lookup yields CDR1 LNHNV and CDR2 YYDKDF (reference sequence). This CDR3 region has 15 residues. These data originate in a study of T cell responses to AZD1222 COVID-19 vaccine. Points from the study as a whole: Donors were chiefly white British, with a greater number of females, and clonal diversity was perhaps underestimated. After the peak T cell response, and only then, were repertoires sampled. Spike-specific TCR breadth and depth grew following two AZD1222 doses. Regions 160-218 and 743-854 dominated among vaccine-associated CD4 TCRs spanning spike.

The input for sequencing was peripheral blood, taken 28 days after the second AZD1222 dose. This TCR came from an adult who received the AZD1222 COVID-19 vaccine. The rearrangement uses TRBV15 and TRBJ1-2; the D gene is possibly TRBD1 (6 bases). The CDR3 DNA is TGTGCCACCAGCAGAGATCGGGGACACGACTATGGCTACACCTTC. Its protein product is CATSRDRGHDYGYTF.